These 26 T cell receptor beta chains were sequenced from one sample in a study of T cells after yellow fever vaccination. From the 5' RACE reads, TCRdb called clonotypes with MiXCR, one entry per CDR3 protein. Counted here are around 260,000 distinct CDR3 sequences, around 5.2% occurring once; the ten biggest clones make up around 3.5%. The sample was CD4+ T cells sorted from PBMCs, taken on the day of the yellow fever booster vaccination. These receptor sequences come from a man aged 18 to 35 who received the YFV17D yellow fever vaccine.

This clonotype was detected many times. V usage is TRBV12-3 or TRBV12-4 and J usage is TRBJ2-1; TRBD1 matches at 8 bases. J lost 6 bases, V lost 7 bases, and 8 bases had no gene match. There are 14 residues in the CDR3. The CDR3 spells CASIRTGTRNEQFF. The CDR3, as DNA: TGTGCCAGCATCCGGACAGGGACGCGCAATGAGCAGTTCTTC.

This clonotype was seen at least ten times. The chain uses TRBV20-1 and TRBJ2-3; the D gene is possibly TRBD2 (5 bases). Germline CDR1 and CDR2: DFQATT and SNEGSKA (reference sequence). This CDR3 has 14 residues. The germline V and J ends were trimmed by 3 bases and 6 bases, with 16 bases remaining between them. The CDR3 sequence is CSARRVGLGDTQYF. The CDR3 DNA is TGCAGTGCTAGGAGGGTAGGGTTAGGGGATACGCAGTATTTT.

The chain joins TRBV4-2 to TRBJ1-6, with D hard to call. This CDR3 is built from 16 residues. The V end was cut by 0 bases, the J end by 3 bases, with 9 bases between. Looked up from germline, CDR1 is LGHNA and CDR2 is YNFKEQ. CDR3 nucleotides: TGTGCCAGCAGCCAAGAACCGGGATACTATAATTCACCCCTCCACTTT. It translates to CASSQEPGYYNSPLHF.

This clonotype has at least ten counts. The chain combines TRBV4-2 with TRBJ2-2; the D gene could be TRBD1 or TRBD2 (5 bases each). The CDR3 totals 16 residues. The V gene lost 4 bases and the J gene lost 8 bases, with 20 bases spanning the gap. Germline CDR1 LGHNA, CDR2 YNFKEQ. CDR3 sequence (DNA): TGTGCCAGCAGCCCCCGGGGCAGCCATGTGGGGGGGGAGCTGTTTTTT. Amino acid sequence: CASSPRGSHVGGELFF.

This clonotype was seen many times. V gene TRBV7-2 combines with J gene TRBJ2-7; TRBD2 matches 9 bases. The CDR3 consists of 14 residues. CDR1 and CDR2 (germline): SGHTA, FQGNSA. V dropped 3 bases and J dropped 6; count of bases not matched to a gene: 6. Here the CDR3 reads CASSFGGGAVEQYV. The DNA of the CDR3 is TGTGCCAGCAGCTTCGGCGGGGGGGCGGTCGAGCAGTACGTC.

This clonotype was observed a few times. V gene TRBV11-2 combines with J gene TRBJ2-5, with D possibly TRBD1 on 7 matching bases. The CDR3 is 19 residues long. Per the germline V gene, CDR1 is SGHAT and CDR2 is FQNNGV. The germline V and J ends were trimmed by 0 bases and 3 bases, with 23 bases remaining between them. CDR3 sequence (DNA): TGTGCCAGCAGCTTAGATATTGCCCAGGGGGGACATCTCAAAGAGACCCAGTACTTC. Translation gives CASSLDIAQGGHLKETQYF.

The chain links TRBV23-1 to TRBJ2-1; D gene ambiguous. TRBV23-1 is sorted into the ORF group, with uncertain function. V lost 2 bases and J 2 bases, leaving 10 bases between the germline ends. The CDR3 has 15 amino acids. The CDR3 loop is CASSQGIPPYNEQFF. The DNA of the CDR3 is TGCGCCAGCAGTCAAGGTATTCCCCCCTACAATGAGCAGTTCTTC.

In this sample, this clonotype turned up a few times. The CDR3 DNA reads as TGTGCCAGCAGGGGACTCACAACCGGGGAGCTGTTTTTT. Translated, it gives CASRGLTTGELFF. J is TRBJ2-2 and V is TRBV2, with TRBD2 as a possible D gene (6 bases). V lost 6 bases, J lost 5 bases, and 10 bases lay in between. This CDR3 has 13 amino acids. The V gene's germline CDR1 is SNHLY and CDR2 FYNNEI. The entire variable domain, with the rest obtained from reference TRBV2 and TRBJ2-2, is as follows: EPEVTQTPSHQVTQMGQEVILRCVPISNHLYFYWYRQILGQKVEFLVSFYNNEISEKSEIFDDQFSVERPDGSNFTLKIRSTKLEDSAMYFCASRGLTTGELFFGEGSRLTVL.

The chain recombines TRBV7-6 with TRBJ2-5; tentatively, D is TRBD2 (5 bases). This CDR3 is built from 16 residues. Germline CDR1 SGHVS, CDR2 FNYEAQ. With 6 bases removed from V and 1 base from J, the gap between germline ends came to 18 bases. CDR3 in DNA: TGTGCCAGCAGGCGGACTTATCAGCGGAGCCAAGAGACCCAGTACTTC. Its translation is CASRRTYQRSQETQYF. Drawing the rest from reference TRBV7-6 and TRBJ2-5, the complete variable domain is GAGVSQSPRYKVTKRGQDVALRCDPISGHVSLYWYRQALGQGPEFLTYFNYEAQQDKSGLPNDRFSAERPEGSISTLTIQRTEQRDSAMYRCASRRTYQRSQETQYFGPGTRLLVL.

The chain uses TRBV20-1 and TRBJ2-3; possibly TRBD2 for D (5 bases). CDR3 length equals 15 residues. The germline CDR1 and CDR2 sequences are DFQATT and SNEGSKA (reference sequence). Trimming stripped 3 bases from V and 0 bases from J, with 13 bases between. The CDR3 DNA reads as TGCAGTGCTAGGGGGAATCCGGGAAGCACAGATACGCAGTATTTT. Translation gives CSARGNPGSTDTQYF.

This sequence joins TRBV5-6 and TRBJ1-2; TRBD1 matches 10 bases. The CDR3 runs to 15 residues. Germline values: CDR1 SGHDT, CDR2 YYEEEE. V was pared by 1 base and J by 5 bases, with 5 bases of the junction left unmatched. The CDR3 region is CASSLFDRGQYGYTF. The CDR3 coding sequence is TGTGCCAGCAGCTTGTTCGACAGGGGGCAATATGGCTACACCTTC.

The sample holds a few counts of this clonotype. The J gene is TRBJ2-5, the V gene TRBV19; no clear D. This CDR3 contains 14 residues. Deletions cut 2 bases from V and 1 base from J, with 8 bases between. Germline-derived CDR1 and CDR2 are LNHDA and SQIVND (reference sequence). The CDR3 region is CASSIRTAQETQYF. The CDR3 bases are TGTGCCAGTAGTATAAGAACAGCCCAAGAGACCCAGTACTTC. The complete variable domain, with remaining parts taken from reference TRBV19 and TRBJ2-5, reads DGGITQSPKYLFRKEGQNVTLSCEQNLNHDAMYWYRQDPGQGLRLIYYSQIVNDFQKGDIAEGYSVSREKKESFPLTVTSAQKNPTAFYLCASSIRTAQETQYFGPGTRLLVL.

This clonotype was recorded a few times. An end of the junction differs from the germline gene, which may be a read error. The chain is built from TRBV5-4 and TRBJ2-4; D call uncertain. Germline V gives CDR1 SGHNT, CDR2 YYREEE (reference sequence). This CDR3 has 11 amino acids. In DNA form, the CDR3 reads TGTGCCAGCAGCGCCACAAACATTCAGTACTTC. It is translated as CASSATNIQYF.

The J gene is TRBJ1-2, the V gene TRBV4-3, with TRBD1 identical over 7 bases. V lost 2 bases to trimming and J lost 2 bases; unmatched junction nucleotides: 5. The CDR3 consists of 15 residues. The germline V gene has CDR1 LGHNA and CDR2 YSLEER. In nucleotides, the CDR3 is TGCGCCAGCAGCCAACAGACAGGGTTCAACTATGGCTACACCTTC. This sequence encodes CASSQQTGFNYGYTF.

The table lists this clonotype with many counts. This sequence joins TRBV12-3 or TRBV12-4 and TRBJ2-3; 8 positions match TRBD1. CDR3 length: 15 amino acids. Trimming at V came to 4 bases and at J to 4 bases, leaving 7 bases not matched to a gene. DNA for the CDR3: TGTGCCAGCAGTTCGCTGACAGGGGTGGCAGATACGCAGTATTTT. It encodes CASSSLTGVADTQYF.

This clonotype has ten or more counts. CDR3 loop: CASSLAEDQPQHF. Here the CDR3 DNA reads TGTGCCAGCAGCTTGGCCGAGGATCAGCCCCAGCATTTT. V and J are TRBV5-5 and TRBJ1-5; D is uncertain. V lost 0 bases and J lost 5, with 6 bases in between. The CDR3 loop spans 13 amino acids. Germline-derived CDR1 and CDR2 are SGHKS and YYEKEE (reference sequence).

The chain recombines TRBV3-1 with TRBJ2-7; 12 nucleotides align to TRBD2. There are 16 residues in the CDR3. Germline-derived CDR1 and CDR2 are LGHDT and YNNKEL (reference sequence). After removal of 1 base from V and 2 bases from J, the junction contained 3 bases not matched to a gene. CDR3: CASSQVSSGGAYEQYF. In DNA, the CDR3 is TGTGCCAGCAGCCAAGTCTCTAGCGGGGGGGCCTACGAGCAGTACTTC.

The chain has TRBV12-5 and TRBJ1-1; D not certain. The germline V and J ends were trimmed by 5 bases and 3 bases, with 13 bases remaining between them. This CDR3 is built from 14 residues. Germline assignment: CDR1 LGHNT and CDR2 FRNRAP. CDR3 sequence: CASGRTRAYTEAFF. Here the CDR3 DNA reads TGTGCTAGTGGTCGGACTAGAGCCTACACTGAAGCTTTCTTT.

This clonotype was seen a handful of times. One junction end does not reproduce the germline sequence, and a read error may be involved. The CDR3 DNA is TGTGCCAGCAGTGATATATCAGGCCAAGGGACCCAGTACTTC. This translates into CASSDISGQGTQYF. V usage is TRBV2 and J usage is TRBJ2-5; D unresolved. The CDR3 has 14 amino acids. CDR1 is SNHLY and CDR2 is FYNNEI in the germline V gene.

This clonotype was counted ten times or more. V is TRBV25-1 and J is TRBJ2-2, with a possible D match to TRBD1 (5 bases). CDR1 MGHDK and CDR2 SYGVNS come from the germline V gene. V was shortened by 7 bases and J by 6 bases, with 12 bases between the two germline ends. The CDR3 is made up of 13 amino acids. The CDR3 bases are TGTGCCAGCATAGGGGCTGACCCCGGGGAGCTGTTTTTT. Protein product: CASIGADPGELFF.

This clonotype came up many times. This sequence joins TRBV10-3 and TRBJ2-1, with D perhaps TRBD2 (6 bases). This CDR3 spans 15 amino acids. Germline V CDR1 and CDR2: ENHRY, SYGVKD. Trimming took 11 bases from V and 0 from J, leaving 17 bases between them. The CDR3 DNA sequence: TGTGCCTCGACTGGGCGGGGAAGCTCCTACAATGAGCAGTTCTTC. Residues: CASTGRGSSYNEQFF.

The chain uses TRBV19 and TRBJ2-1, with 11 bases matching TRBD2. The germline V gene encodes CDR1 LNHDA and CDR2 SQIVND (reference sequence). With V trimmed by 6 bases and J by 6 bases, 10 bases remained unmatched. The CDR3 is 16 residues long. The CDR3 region is CASSKVAGGPRNEQFF. The CDR3 nucleotides are TGTGCCAGTAGCAAAGTAGCGGGGGGGCCCCGCAATGAGCAGTTCTTC.

This clonotype was observed many times. The chain recombines TRBV12-3 or TRBV12-4 with TRBJ1-4, with 10 bases aligning to TRBD1. This CDR3 has 15 residues. The J segment lost 5 bases and the V segment lost 5 bases, leaving 5 bases of the junction unmatched. As DNA, the CDR3 is TGTGCCAGCAGTACCGGACAGGGGGAGAATGAAAAACTGTTTTTT. It specifies CASSTGQGENEKLFF.

This clonotype was recorded a few times. The chain carries TRBV5-1 and TRBJ2-5, with D perhaps being TRBD1 or TRBD2 (5 bases each). Looked up from germline, CDR1 is SGHRS and CDR2 is YFSETQ. CDR3 length: 15 residues. V lost 4 bases and J 1 base, leaving 14 bases between the germline ends. CDR3 region: CASSGTPGGQETQYF. The CDR3 DNA reads TGCGCCAGCAGCGGGACCCCGGGCGGCCAAGAGACCCAGTACTTC. Looking up the rest from reference TRBV5-1 and TRBJ2-5 gives the full variable domain: KAGVTQTPRYLIKTRGQQVTLSCSPISGHRSVSWYQQTPGQGLQFLFEYFSETQRNKGNFPGRFSGRQFSNSRSEMNVSTLELGDSALYLCASSGTPGGQETQYFGPGTRLLVL.

The chain links TRBV7-9 to TRBJ2-7; D is perhaps TRBD1 or TRBD2 (5 bases each). Germline loops: CDR1 SEHNR, CDR2 FQNEAQ (reference sequence). The CDR3 has 14 amino acids. Trimming took 5 bases from V and 3 from J, leaving 14 bases between them. CDR3 in amino acids: CASSPSGRSYEQYV. The CDR3 DNA is TGTGCCAGCAGCCCCTCGGGACGGAGCTACGAGCAGTACGTC.

There are a few counts of this clonotype. The gene calls are TRBV5-1 and TRBJ1-3; D is unresolved. CDR1 SGHRS and CDR2 YFSETQ come from the germline V gene. V lost 7 bases to trimming and J lost 0 bases, with 11 bases between them. This CDR3 region has 14 residues. CDR3 loop: CASRSSTSGNTIYF. The CDR3 bases are TGCGCCAGCCGGAGTTCAACCTCTGGAAACACCATATATTTT.